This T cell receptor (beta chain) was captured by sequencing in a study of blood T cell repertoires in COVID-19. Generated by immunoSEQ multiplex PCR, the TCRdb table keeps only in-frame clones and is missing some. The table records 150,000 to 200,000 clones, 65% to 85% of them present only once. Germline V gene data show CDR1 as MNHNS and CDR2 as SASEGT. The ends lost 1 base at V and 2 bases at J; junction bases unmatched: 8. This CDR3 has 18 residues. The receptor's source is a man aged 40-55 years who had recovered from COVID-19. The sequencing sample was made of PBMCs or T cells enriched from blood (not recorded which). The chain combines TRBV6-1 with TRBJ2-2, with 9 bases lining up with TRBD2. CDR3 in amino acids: CASSEELVAGANTGELFF. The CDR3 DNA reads TGTGCCAGCAGTGAAGAATTGGTAGCGGGGGCAAACACCGGGGAGCTGTTTTTT.